These T cell receptor beta chains were read from a single sample in a study of cytomegalovirus exposure and HLA in healthy donors. Sequencing was performed with immunoSEQ multiplex PCR; in TCRdb, only in-frame clones are kept and a portion is missing. The sample holds 150,000 to 200,000 clones, around three quarters seen once. The specimen was PBMCs. These receptors were obtained from a man in his forties or fifties in good health and CMV-seronegative. CDR3s include the opening cysteine and the closing phenylalanine or tryptophan. Each record gives: V gene, clone size, J gene, D gene, CDR3 DNA, CDR3 protein. The D gene is left open where the match is weak. Clone size appears in some rows only: once, few, many, or a class for an expanded clone.

V gene: TRBV19
clone size: once
J gene: TRBJ1-5
D gene: .
CDR3 DNA: TGTGCCAGTAGTATGACGGGGAACATGGATCAGCCCCAGCATTTT
CDR3 protein: CASSMTGNMDQPQHF

V gene: TRBV27
clone size: .
J gene: TRBJ2-7
D gene: .
CDR3 DNA: TGTGCCAGCAGTTTTAATTTTGTGTGGGGAGTGAGAGAGCAGTACTTC
CDR3 protein: CASSFNFVWGVREQYF

V gene: TRBV6-5
clone size: few
J gene: TRBJ1-1
D gene: .
CDR3 DNA: TGTGCCAGCTCATCTTCGACAGGAGACACTGAAGCTTTCTTT
CDR3 protein: CASSSSTGDTEAFF

V gene: TRBV7-9
clone size: .
J gene: TRBJ2-2
D gene: .
CDR3 DNA: TGTGCCAGCAGCTCCTCCACCGGGGAGCTGTTTTTT
CDR3 protein: CASSSSTGELFF

V gene: TRBV10-3
clone size: few
J gene: TRBJ2-5
D gene: TRBD1
CDR3 DNA: TGTGCCATCACTGAGGGACAGGGGAGAGAGACCCAGTACTTC
CDR3 protein: CAITEGQGRETQYF

V gene: TRBV19
clone size: .
J gene: TRBJ2-3
D gene: .
CDR3 DNA: TGTGCCAGTAGTATTGGCGGGGGCGGCACAGATACGCAGTATTTT
CDR3 protein: CASSIGGGGTDTQYF

V gene: TRBV7-2
clone size: .
J gene: TRBJ2-7
D gene: .
CDR3 DNA: TGTGCCAGCAGCTTAGTTTCGGGAACTTCCTCCTACGAGCAGTACTTC
CDR3 protein: CASSLVSGTSSYEQYF

V gene: TRBV6-6
clone size: .
J gene: TRBJ2-7
D gene: TRBD1
CDR3 DNA: TGTGCCAGCAGCATGGACAGGGAAGGTTCGGACGAGCAGTACTTC
CDR3 protein: CASSMDREGSDEQYF

V gene: TRBV27
clone size: .
J gene: TRBJ1-2
D gene: .
CDR3 DNA: TGTGCCAGCAGTTTATCTGCCAGGGCCAACTATGGCTACACCTTC
CDR3 protein: CASSLSARANYGYTF

V gene: TRBV7-9
clone size: .
J gene: TRBJ2-1
D gene: .
CDR3 DNA: TGTGCCACCGGCGGGTCCTACAATGAGCAGTTCTTC
CDR3 protein: CATGGSYNEQFF

V gene: TRBV11-2
clone size: .
J gene: TRBJ1-4
D gene: TRBD1
CDR3 DNA: TGTGCCAGCAGCTTTCGACAGGGGACTGAAAAACTGTTTTTT
CDR3 protein: CASSFRQGTEKLFF

V gene: TRBV5-1
clone size: .
J gene: TRBJ1-2
D gene: TRBD1
CDR3 DNA: TGCGCCAGCAGCCCCGGGACAGAATATGGCTACACCTTC
CDR3 protein: CASSPGTEYGYTF

V gene: TRBV10-3
clone size: .
J gene: TRBJ2-3
D gene: .
CDR3 DNA: TGTGCCATCACCTACGGCCGAGGCATCACAGATACGCAGTATTTT
CDR3 protein: CAITYGRGITDTQYF

V gene: TRBV6-5
clone size: .
J gene: TRBJ2-7
D gene: .
CDR3 DNA: TGTGCCAGCACCGGCCGGGAAAGATCCTACGAGCAGTACTTC
CDR3 protein: CASTGRERSYEQYF

V gene: TRBV29-1
clone size: .
J gene: TRBJ2-2
D gene: .
CDR3 DNA: TGCAGCGTTGGTGGACAGAGTTACACCGGGGAGCTGTTTTTT
CDR3 protein: CSVGGQSYTGELFF

V gene: TRBV27
clone size: .
J gene: TRBJ2-3
D gene: TRBD2
CDR3 DNA: TGTGCCAGCAGTTTACTACCCTGGACTAGCGGGACTAGCACAGATACGCAGTATTTT
CDR3 protein: CASSLLPWTSGTSTDTQYF

V gene: TRBV6-5
clone size: few
J gene: TRBJ1-6
D gene: .
CDR3 DNA: TGTGCCAGCAGTTACGGCGCAGGGGAGGGTCCACCCCTCCACTTT
CDR3 protein: CASSYGAGEGPPLHF

V gene: TRBV7-9
clone size: few
J gene: TRBJ1-1
D gene: .
CDR3 DNA: TGTTCCAGCAGCTTAGGGGCGGGCGGGGTCCCTGAAGCTTTCTTT
CDR3 protein: CSSSLGAGGVPEAFF

V gene: TRBV19
clone size: once
J gene: TRBJ1-5
D gene: .
CDR3 DNA: TGTGCCAGTAGTATATCAAGGGGAGGGGTCAATCAGCCCCAGCATTTT
CDR3 protein: CASSISRGGVNQPQHF

V gene: TRBV28
clone size: .
J gene: TRBJ2-7
D gene: .
CDR3 DNA: TGTGCCAGCAGTCCCGCCTACGAGCAGTACTTC
CDR3 protein: CASSPAYEQYF

V gene: TRBV7-2
clone size: .
J gene: TRBJ2-5
D gene: TRBD1
CDR3 DNA: TGTGCCAGCAGCCGGGACAGCCAACCCTGGGGGACCCAGTACTTC
CDR3 protein: CASSRDSQPWGTQYF

V gene: TRBV19
clone size: .
J gene: TRBJ2-3
D gene: TRBD2
CDR3 DNA: TGTGCCAGTAGTATAGTTAGCGGGGGGATATACACGCAGTATTTT
CDR3 protein: CASSIVSGGIYTQYF

V gene: TRBV12-5
clone size: .
J gene: TRBJ2-5
D gene: TRBD2
CDR3 DNA: TGTGCTAGTGCCTATGGGGAGGGCGACCAAGAGACCCAGTACTTC
CDR3 protein: CASAYGEGDQETQYF

V gene: TRBV29-1
clone size: .
J gene: TRBJ1-2
D gene: TRBD1
CDR3 DNA: TGCAGCGTTGAAGAGGTCGGGACAGGGCTTGCCTATGGCTACACCTTC
CDR3 protein: CSVEEVGTGLAYGYTF

V gene: TRBV5-1
clone size: .
J gene: TRBJ2-7
D gene: .
CDR3 DNA: TGCGCCAGCTCCCCCGCTAGCGCGCTTGGCGAGCAGTACTTC
CDR3 protein: CASSPASALGEQYF

V gene: TRBV28
clone size: .
J gene: TRBJ2-5
D gene: TRBD1
CDR3 DNA: TGTGCCAGCAGTTTATCGGGACAGAAAAAAGAGACCCAGTACTTC
CDR3 protein: CASSLSGQKKETQYF

V gene: TRBV5-1
clone size: .
J gene: TRBJ2-7
D gene: TRBD1
CDR3 DNA: TGCGCCAGCAGCAACCCGGACAGGGACTACGAGCAGTACTTC
CDR3 protein: CASSNPDRDYEQYF

V gene: TRBV5-6
clone size: few
J gene: TRBJ2-1
D gene: TRBD1
CDR3 DNA: TGTGCCAGCAGCTTGATGGGACAGGGTTACAATGAGCAGTTCTTC
CDR3 protein: CASSLMGQGYNEQFF

V gene: TRBV10-3
clone size: .
J gene: TRBJ2-7
D gene: .
CDR3 DNA: TGTGCCATCAGCCCCCCCGGGGGGCGGAACGAGCAGTACTTC
CDR3 protein: CAISPPGGRNEQYF

V gene: TRBV7-9
clone size: .
J gene: TRBJ1-6
D gene: .
CDR3 DNA: TGTTCCAGCAGATCAGACGGAGCACCCCTCCACTTT
CDR3 protein: CSSRSDGAPLHF

V gene: TRBV11-3
clone size: once
J gene: TRBJ2-1
D gene: .
CDR3 DNA: TGTGCCAGCAGCCCGTCCGTGGTACAGGGTGCTTACAATGAGCAGTTCTTC
CDR3 protein: CASSPSVVQGAYNEQFF

V gene: TRBV19
clone size: .
J gene: TRBJ2-7
D gene: .
CDR3 DNA: TGTGCCAGTAGTAGGCCGAATTCCTACGAGCAGTACTTC
CDR3 protein: CASSRPNSYEQYF

V gene: TRBV29-1
clone size: few
J gene: TRBJ2-5
D gene: TRBD2
CDR3 DNA: TGCAGCTACCTGGGGACTAGCGGGAGTAGAGAGCAGTACTTC
CDR3 protein: CSYLGTSGSREQYF

V gene: TRBV7-2
clone size: few
J gene: TRBJ2-3
D gene: .
CDR3 DNA: TGTGCCAGCAGCTTAGACAGCACAGGAGATACGCAGTATTTT
CDR3 protein: CASSLDSTGDTQYF

V gene: TRBV28
clone size: .
J gene: TRBJ2-5
D gene: TRBD2
CDR3 DNA: TGTGCCAGCAGAGCTCCAGCGGGATTGGAGACCCAGTACTTC
CDR3 protein: CASRAPAGLETQYF

V gene: TRBV11-3
clone size: .
J gene: TRBJ2-1
D gene: .
CDR3 DNA: TGTGCCAGCAGCTTTAGGCGGTACAATGAGCAGTTCTTC
CDR3 protein: CASSFRRYNEQFF

V gene: TRBV10-3
clone size: .
J gene: TRBJ2-5
D gene: .
CDR3 DNA: TGTGCCATCAGTGAGTCGCCGATTAGGGGAGAGACCCAGTACTTC
CDR3 protein: CAISESPIRGETQYF

V gene: TRBV5-4
clone size: .
J gene: TRBJ2-3
D gene: TRBD2
CDR3 DNA: TGTGCCAGCAGCTTGGACCCTCACGCGGGAGGTCGAGATACGCAGTATTTT
CDR3 protein: CASSLDPHAGGRDTQYF

V gene: TRBV5-1
clone size: .
J gene: TRBJ1-2
D gene: TRBD1
CDR3 DNA: TGCGCCAGCAGCTTGGTGGGACAGGGGGCCCGTCGACACTATGGCTACACCTTC
CDR3 protein: CASSLVGQGARRHYGYTF

V gene: TRBV1
clone size: .
J gene: TRBJ2-1
D gene: .
CDR3 DNA: TGCACCAGCAACCCACTAGCGTACAATGAGCAGTTCTTC
CDR3 protein: CTSNPLAYNEQFF

V gene: TRBV9
clone size: .
J gene: TRBJ2-1
D gene: .
CDR3 DNA: TGTGCCAGCAGCGTCAACTTCAATGAGCAGTTCTTC
CDR3 protein: CASSVNFNEQFF

V gene: TRBV28
clone size: .
J gene: TRBJ2-7
D gene: .
CDR3 DNA: TGTGCCAGCAGCAGACAGTTACCCTACGAGCAGTACTTC
CDR3 protein: CASSRQLPYEQYF

V gene: TRBV18
clone size: .
J gene: TRBJ1-1
D gene: .
CDR3 DNA: TGTGCCAGCTCACCAACGACAGGGAACACTGAAGCTTTCTTT
CDR3 protein: CASSPTTGNTEAFF

V gene: TRBV2
clone size: .
J gene: TRBJ1-1
D gene: .
CDR3 DNA: TGTGCCAGGAGAGAGGGCACTGAAGCTTTCTTT
CDR3 protein: CARREGTEAFF

V gene: TRBV7-2
clone size: .
J gene: TRBJ1-1
D gene: .
CDR3 DNA: TGTGCCAGCAGCTTACAATCGAACACTGAAGCTTTCTTT
CDR3 protein: CASSLQSNTEAFF

V gene: TRBV29-1
clone size: .
J gene: TRBJ1-3
D gene: .
CDR3 DNA: TGCAGCGTTGAAGACCCTAACTCTGGAAACACCATATATTTT
CDR3 protein: CSVEDPNSGNTIYF

V gene: TRBV6-1
clone size: .
J gene: TRBJ2-7
D gene: .
CDR3 DNA: TGTGCCAGCAGCGTTCTTCTGAGCTACGAGCAGTACTTC
CDR3 protein: CASSVLLSYEQYF

V gene: TRBV4-3
clone size: .
J gene: TRBJ2-1
D gene: .
CDR3 DNA: TGCGCCAGCAGCCAAGATCAAAGGGGCCTATACAATGAGCAGTTCTTC
CDR3 protein: CASSQDQRGLYNEQFF

V gene: TRBV5-1
clone size: .
J gene: TRBJ2-1
D gene: TRBD2
CDR3 DNA: TGCGCCAGCAGCCCGGGACTAGCGGGAGGTTGGAATGAGCAGTTCTTC
CDR3 protein: CASSPGLAGGWNEQFF

V gene: TRBV28
clone size: .
J gene: TRBJ1-1
D gene: .
CDR3 DNA: TGTGCCAGCCACCGGGGGGCGCGAGCTTTCTTT
CDR3 protein: CASHRGARAFF

V gene: TRBV6-6
clone size: .
J gene: TRBJ1-5
D gene: .
CDR3 DNA: TGTGCCAGCAGACCTACAGGTAGGGGTAACAATCAGCCCCAGCATTTT
CDR3 protein: CASRPTGRGNNQPQHF

V gene: TRBV29-1
clone size: .
J gene: TRBJ2-1
D gene: .
CDR3 DNA: TGCAGCGTTGAAGCCCCGGTGGGGGCCTGGTATGAGCAGTTCTTC
CDR3 protein: CSVEAPVGAWYEQFF

V gene: TRBV2
clone size: .
J gene: TRBJ2-2
D gene: TRBD2
CDR3 DNA: TGTGCCAGCAGAGATGGACTAGTGGCATTGACCGGGGAGCTGTTTTTT
CDR3 protein: CASRDGLVALTGELFF

V gene: TRBV4-1
clone size: .
J gene: TRBJ2-3
D gene: TRBD1
CDR3 DNA: TGCGCCAGCAGCCAAGAAGGAACAGGGGCAGATACGCAGTATTTT
CDR3 protein: CASSQEGTGADTQYF

V gene: TRBV11-1
clone size: .
J gene: TRBJ2-3
D gene: .
CDR3 DNA: TGTGCCAGCAGCTTAGAGGGCAGGGGTGTTGGTACGCAGTATTTT
CDR3 protein: CASSLEGRGVGTQYF

V gene: TRBV28
clone size: .
J gene: TRBJ1-4
D gene: .
CDR3 DNA: TGTGCCAGCAGTTTGGTGGGAGTCGCTAATGAAAAACTGTTTTTT
CDR3 protein: CASSLVGVANEKLFF

V gene: TRBV29-1
clone size: .
J gene: TRBJ2-1
D gene: TRBD2
CDR3 DNA: TGCAGCGTTGCTAGCGGGAGCGGTGAGCAGTTCTTC
CDR3 protein: CSVASGSGEQFF